A selection of T cell receptor beta chains follows, all from one sample in a study of T cells in narcolepsy. Method: immunoSEQ multiplex PCR; TCRdb's copy keeps in-frame clones and lacks some. The data hold roughly 22,000 clones, with roughly 62% observed a single time. Material: memory (CD45RA-) CD4+ T cells from blood. These receptors were taken from a human donor in good health. The CDR3 runs from the conserved cysteine through the conserved F or W. D genes are given only for firm matches. Some rows mark clone size as missing; the rest say once, few, many or name a class of expanded clone.

D gene	V gene	clone size	J gene	CDR3 DNA	CDR3 protein
TRBD2	TRBV9	-	TRBJ2-3	TGTGCCAGCAGCCTAGCGGCGGATACGCAGTATTTT	CASSLAADTQYF
TRBD1	TRBV5-1	-	TRBJ2-5	TGCGCCAGCAGCTTACAGGGGGAAGAGACCCAGTACTTC	CASSLQGEETQYF
-	TRBV7-2	-	TRBJ2-7	TGTGCCAGCAGCTTAAAACTAGCCGATGCCTACGAGCAGTACTTC	CASSLKLADAYEQYF
TRBD2	TRBV7-8	-	TRBJ2-5	TGTGCCAGCAGCTTACTAGCGGGAGGGCCGGGAGAGACCCAGTACTTC	CASSLLAGGPGETQYF
-	TRBV29-1	-	TRBJ1-2	TGCAGCGTTGAAGGCTGGGCAGCGGATTATGGCTACACCTTC	CSVEGWAADYGYTF
TRBD2	TRBV6-1	few	TRBJ2-7	TGTGCCAGCGCCACGCGGGGCCTAGCGGGGCACGAGCAGTACTTC	CASATRGLAGHEQYF
TRBD1	TRBV6-1	-	TRBJ2-7	TGTGCCACAAGACAGGGATGGGACGAGCAGTACTTC	CATRQGWDEQYF
-	TRBV27	-	TRBJ2-2	TGTGCCAGCAGTTTATTGGGGGCCGGGGAGCTGTTTTTT	CASSLLGAGELFF
TRBD1	TRBV6-5	-	TRBJ2-2	TGTGCCAGCAGTTACCTAGGGGGCGCCGGGGAGCTGTTTTTT	CASSYLGGAGELFF
TRBD2	TRBV7-6	-	TRBJ2-5	TGTGCCAGCAGCTGGGCTAGCGGGAGTGGTGAGACCCAGTACTTC	CASSWASGSGETQYF
-	TRBV6-1	few	TRBJ2-5	TGTGCCAGCCGCCAGGACAGCCAAGAGACCCAGTACTTC	CASRQDSQETQYF
-	TRBV30	-	TRBJ1-2	TGTGCCTGGAGTGTGTTAGATGGCTACACCTTC	CAWSVLDGYTF
-	TRBV7-6	-	TRBJ2-3	TGTGCCAGCAGCTTAGCCCAGCATGGCACAGATACGCAGTATTTT	CASSLAQHGTDTQYF
TRBD2	TRBV9	-	TRBJ2-3	TGTGCCAGCAGCGTAGGGGACTATTCAGATACGCAGTATTTT	CASSVGDYSDTQYF
-	TRBV28	once	TRBJ1-3	TGTGCCAGCAGTTCTTCTGCCGGGACCCAAAACACCATATATTTT	CASSSSAGTQNTIYF
-	TRBV6-1	few	TRBJ1-6	TGTGCCAGCAGTGTGGCCCTGGACAGCTTTAATTCACCCCTCCACTTT	CASSVALDSFNSPLHF
-	TRBV7-2	-	TRBJ1-2	TGTGCCAGCAGCTTAGCCCCGAACTATGGCTACACCTTC	CASSLAPNYGYTF
-	TRBV2	-	TRBJ1-6	TGTGCCAGCAGTGTTAAAACAGTGACCGTGGGGTCACCCCTCCACTTT	CASSVKTVTVGSPLHF
-	TRBV18	-	TRBJ2-4	TGTGCCAGCTCACCAGGGGGCGCGGTCTCCGGCAAAAACATTCAGTACTTC	CASSPGGAVSGKNIQYF
-	TRBV6-6	-	TRBJ2-7	TGTGCCAGCAGTGGGGGACGGCCCAGCGCCTACGAGCAGTACTTC	CASSGGRPSAYEQYF
TRBD1	TRBV7-9	-	TRBJ2-7	TGTGCCAGCAGCTTAGGGACAGGGTCCTACGAGCAGTACTTC	CASSLGTGSYEQYF
TRBD1	TRBV28	-	TRBJ1-2	TGTGCCAGCACTGAGGGGGCCAGGGGCTACACCTTC	CASTEGARGYTF
TRBD1	TRBV14	-	TRBJ2-7	TGTGCCAGCAGCCGGACCGGGACAGGGGCCTACGAGCAGTACTTC	CASSRTGTGAYEQYF
TRBD1	TRBV10-3	-	TRBJ2-2	TGTGCCATCAGTGAGGACCAAGGGGGCTATCGGACCGGGGAGCTGTTTTTT	CAISEDQGGYRTGELFF
-	TRBV25-1	-	TRBJ1-5	TGTGCCAGCAGAAGTCAGGGTGACAATCAGCCCCAGCATTTT	CASRSQGDNQPQHF
TRBD2	TRBV30	-	TRBJ2-3	TGTGCCTGGGATAGCGGGGACACAGATACGCAGTATTTT	CAWDSGDTDTQYF
TRBD2	TRBV7-2	-	TRBJ2-7	TGTGCCAGCAGCTTACAAGCGGGAGACCTCGAGCAGTACTTC	CASSLQAGDLEQYF
-	TRBV5-1	-	TRBJ1-2	TGCGCCAGCAGCCCTAGGGGGGGTTATGGCTACACCTTC	CASSPRGGYGYTF
TRBD2	TRBV5-1	-	TRBJ2-3	TGCGCCAGCAGCTTTAGCGGGGGGGAAAGCACAGATACGCAGTATTTT	CASSFSGGESTDTQYF
TRBD2	TRBV5-1	-	TRBJ2-3	TGCGCCAGCAGCTTCCCGGGAGGAAGCCCAGATACGCAGTATTTT	CASSFPGGSPDTQYF
-	TRBV6-1	-	TRBJ1-2	TGTGCCAGCAGTGAACGTAGACCGAGCATACTAGGCGGCTACACCTTC	CASSERRPSILGGYTF
TRBD2	TRBV5-1	-	TRBJ2-5	TGCGCCAGCAGCTTAGACGGGAGGGGGTTAGAGACCCAGTACTTC	CASSLDGRGLETQYF
-	TRBV7-2	-	TRBJ1-5	TGTGCCAGCAGCTTCTCGACGGGTCAAGAGCATTTT	CASSFSTGQEHF
-	TRBV19	-	TRBJ1-1	TGTGCCAGTAGTACATACACAGGGATGGACTTT	CASSTYTGMDF
TRBD2	TRBV4-2	-	TRBJ2-1	TGTGCCAGCAGCCAAGCCGGTCGGGAGCGGGGGGGCCGTGAGCAGTTCTTC	CASSQAGRERGGREQFF